Sequencing of this T cell receptor beta chain was carried out in a study of OX40 agonist ivuxolimab in advanced cancers. Study overall: Ivuxolimab, an agonistic anti-OX40 (CD134) antibody, was given to patients. At 0.01 to 10 mg/kg, ivuxolimab was administered intravenously to patients every 2 weeks. General observations from the study: CD8+ T cells averaged more expanded clones than CD4+.

Repertoires were generated with immunoSEQ multiplex PCR, while TCRdb's copy carries only in-frame clones and drops some. The sample consists of tens of thousands of clones, about 81% of them appearing once. Remarks on this clone: No antigen is known for it.

Patients with a history of autoimmune disease or on systemic immunosuppression were excluded. CDR3 size: 15 residues. Trimming shortened V by 1 base and J by 2 bases, and 13 bases separated the two germline ends. Germline lookup yields CDR1 SGHRS and CDR2 YFSETQ. The chain joins TRBV5-1 to TRBJ2-7, with D tentatively TRBD1 or TRBD2 (5 bases each). The clonotype comes from an adult with an advanced solid tumor such as melanoma, head and neck, liver or kidney cancer. Sample: CD4+ or CD8+ T cells sorted from blood, taken in a trial of the OX40 agonist ivuxolimab. The CDR3 loop is CASSLLPGTTYEQYF. The CDR3 DNA reads TGCGCCAGCAGCTTGCTTCCTGGGACCACCTACGAGCAGTACTTC.